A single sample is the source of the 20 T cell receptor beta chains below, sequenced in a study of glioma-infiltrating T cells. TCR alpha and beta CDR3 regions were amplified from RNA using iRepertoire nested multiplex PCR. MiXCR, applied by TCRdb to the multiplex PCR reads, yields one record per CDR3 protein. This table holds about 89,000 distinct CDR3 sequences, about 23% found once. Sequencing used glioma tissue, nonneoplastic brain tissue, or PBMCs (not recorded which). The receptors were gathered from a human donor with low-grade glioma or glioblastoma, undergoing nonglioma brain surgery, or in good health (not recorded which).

CDR3 DNA sequence: TGTGCCAGCAGACGACAGGGAAGGAGCCCTATGAACACTGAAGCTTTCTTT. Encoded protein: CASRRQGRSPMNTEAFF. The rearrangement links TRBV6-1 to TRBJ1-1; 7 bases agree with TRBD1. This CDR3 region has 17 residues. Trimming removed 6 bases from V and 0 bases from J; junction bases left unmatched: 13. In germline, CDR1 is MNHNS, CDR2 SASEGT.

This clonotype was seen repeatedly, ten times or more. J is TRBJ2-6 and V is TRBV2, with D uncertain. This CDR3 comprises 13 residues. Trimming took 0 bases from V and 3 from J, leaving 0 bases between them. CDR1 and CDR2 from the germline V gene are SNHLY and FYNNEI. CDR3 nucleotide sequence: TGTGCCAGCAGTGAAGCTGGGGCCAACGTCCTGACTTTC. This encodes CASSEAGANVLTF.

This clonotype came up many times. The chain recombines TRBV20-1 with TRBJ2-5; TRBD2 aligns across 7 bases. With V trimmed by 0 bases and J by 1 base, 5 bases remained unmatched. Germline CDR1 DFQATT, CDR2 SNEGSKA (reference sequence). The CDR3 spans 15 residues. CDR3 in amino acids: CSARDTGLFQETQYF. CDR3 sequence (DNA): TGCAGTGCTAGAGATACGGGACTATTCCAAGAGACCCAGTACTTC.

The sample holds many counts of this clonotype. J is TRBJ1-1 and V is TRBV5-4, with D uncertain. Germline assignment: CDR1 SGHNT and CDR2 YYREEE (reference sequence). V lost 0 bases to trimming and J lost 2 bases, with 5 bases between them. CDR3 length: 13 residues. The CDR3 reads CASSLAANTEAFF. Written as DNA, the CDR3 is TGTGCCAGCAGCTTGGCAGCAAACACTGAAGCTTTCTTT.

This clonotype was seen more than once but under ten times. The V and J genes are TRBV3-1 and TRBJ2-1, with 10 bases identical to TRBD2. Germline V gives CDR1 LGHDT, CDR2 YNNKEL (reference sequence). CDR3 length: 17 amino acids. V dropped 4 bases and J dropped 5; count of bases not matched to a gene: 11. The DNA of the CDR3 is TGTGCCAGCAGCCTAGCAATCACTAGCGGGGAAAACAATGAGCAGTTCTTC. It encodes CASSLAITSGENNEQFF.

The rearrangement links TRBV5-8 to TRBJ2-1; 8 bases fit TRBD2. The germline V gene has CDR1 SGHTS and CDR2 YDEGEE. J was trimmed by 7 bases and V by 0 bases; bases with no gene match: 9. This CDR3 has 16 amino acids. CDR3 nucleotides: TGTGCCAGCAGCTTGGTGTGGAGCGGGAGAAAGAATGAGCAGTTCTTC. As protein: CASSLVWSGRKNEQFF.

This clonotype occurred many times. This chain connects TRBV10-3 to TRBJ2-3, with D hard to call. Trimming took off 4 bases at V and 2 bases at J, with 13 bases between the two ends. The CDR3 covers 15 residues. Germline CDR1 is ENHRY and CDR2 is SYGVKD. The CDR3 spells CAISGKDLATDTQYF. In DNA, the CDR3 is TGTGCCATCAGTGGGAAGGACCTCGCCACAGATACGCAGTATTTT.

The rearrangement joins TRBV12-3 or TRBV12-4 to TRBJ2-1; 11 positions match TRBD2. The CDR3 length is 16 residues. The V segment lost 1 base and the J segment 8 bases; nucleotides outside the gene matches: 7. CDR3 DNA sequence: TGTGCCAGCAGTTTAGTCCTAGCGGGGGGTCCCGATGAGCAGTTCTTC. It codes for CASSLVLAGGPDEQFF.

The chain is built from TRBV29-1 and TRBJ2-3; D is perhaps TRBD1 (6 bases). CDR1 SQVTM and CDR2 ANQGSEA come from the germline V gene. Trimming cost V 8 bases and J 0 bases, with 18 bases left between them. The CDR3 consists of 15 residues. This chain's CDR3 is CSFLPVGQSTDTQYF. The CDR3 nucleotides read TGCAGCTTTCTTCCGGTCGGACAGAGCACAGATACGCAGTATTTT.

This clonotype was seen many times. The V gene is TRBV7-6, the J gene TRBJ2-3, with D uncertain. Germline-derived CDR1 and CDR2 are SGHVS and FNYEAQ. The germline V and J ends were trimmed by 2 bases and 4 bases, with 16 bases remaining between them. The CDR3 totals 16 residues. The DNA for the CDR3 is TGTGCCAGCAGCTTAAACCCCCAGTTTATCCCAGATACGCAGTATTTT. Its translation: CASSLNPQFIPDTQYF.

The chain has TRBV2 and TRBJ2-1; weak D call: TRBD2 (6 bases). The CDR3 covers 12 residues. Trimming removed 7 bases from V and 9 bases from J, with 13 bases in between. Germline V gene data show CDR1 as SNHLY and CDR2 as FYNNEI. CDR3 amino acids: CASKRARGEQFF. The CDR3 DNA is TGTGCCAGCAAGCGGGCGCGGGGTGAGCAGTTCTTC.

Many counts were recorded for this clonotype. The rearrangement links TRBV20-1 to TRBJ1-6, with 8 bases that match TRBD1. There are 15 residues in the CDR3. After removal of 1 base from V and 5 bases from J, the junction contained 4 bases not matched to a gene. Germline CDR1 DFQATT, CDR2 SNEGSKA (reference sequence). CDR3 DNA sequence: TGCAGTGCTAGAGCCACGACAGGGGATAATTCACCCCTCCACTTT. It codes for CSARATTGDNSPLHF.

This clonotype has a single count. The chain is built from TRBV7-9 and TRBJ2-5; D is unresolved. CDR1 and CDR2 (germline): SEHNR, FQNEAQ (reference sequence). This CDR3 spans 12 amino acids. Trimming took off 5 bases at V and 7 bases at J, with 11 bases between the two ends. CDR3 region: CASSRATGTQYF. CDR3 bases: TGTGCCAGCAGCCGGGCCACCGGGACCCAGTACTTC.

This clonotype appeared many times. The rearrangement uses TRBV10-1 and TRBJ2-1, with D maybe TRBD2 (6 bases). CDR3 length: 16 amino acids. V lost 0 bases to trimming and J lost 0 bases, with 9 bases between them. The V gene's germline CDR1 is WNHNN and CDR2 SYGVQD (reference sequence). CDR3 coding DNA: TGCGCCAGCAGTGAGTCGGGCGGGGCCTCCTACAATGAGCAGTTCTTC. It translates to CASSESGGASYNEQFF.

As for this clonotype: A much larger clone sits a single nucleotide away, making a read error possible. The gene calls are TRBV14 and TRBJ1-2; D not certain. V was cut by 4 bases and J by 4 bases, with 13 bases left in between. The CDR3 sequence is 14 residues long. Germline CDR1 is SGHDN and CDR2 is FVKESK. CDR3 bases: TGTGCCAGCAGCCTCTGGAGGACCAGCTATGGCTACACCTTC. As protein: CASSLWRTSYGYTF.

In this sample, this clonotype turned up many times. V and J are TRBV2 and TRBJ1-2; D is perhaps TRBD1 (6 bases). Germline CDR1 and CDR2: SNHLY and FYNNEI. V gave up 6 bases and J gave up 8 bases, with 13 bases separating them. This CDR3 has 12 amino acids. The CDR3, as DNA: TGTGCCAGCAGGATACAGGGTTACGGCTACACCTTC. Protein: CASRIQGYGYTF.

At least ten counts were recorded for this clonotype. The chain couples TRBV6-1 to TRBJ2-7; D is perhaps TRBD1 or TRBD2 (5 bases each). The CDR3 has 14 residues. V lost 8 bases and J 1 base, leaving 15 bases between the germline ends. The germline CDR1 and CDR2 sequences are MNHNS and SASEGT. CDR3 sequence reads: CASLAGARSYEQYF. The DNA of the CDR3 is TGTGCCAGCTTAGCCGGGGCTCGTTCCTACGAGCAGTACTTC.

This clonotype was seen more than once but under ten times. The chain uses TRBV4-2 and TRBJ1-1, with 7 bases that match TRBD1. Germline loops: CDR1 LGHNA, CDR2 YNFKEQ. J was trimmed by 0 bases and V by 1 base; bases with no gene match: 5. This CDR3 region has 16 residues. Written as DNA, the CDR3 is TGTGCCAGCAGCCAAGGGACAGGCTCCGTGAACACTGAAGCTTTCTTT. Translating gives CASSQGTGSVNTEAFF.

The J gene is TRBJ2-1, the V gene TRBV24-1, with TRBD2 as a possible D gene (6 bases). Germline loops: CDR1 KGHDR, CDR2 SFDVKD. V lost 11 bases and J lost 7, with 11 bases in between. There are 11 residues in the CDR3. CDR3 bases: TGTGCCAGGGGGAGGTCAAATGAGCAGTTCTTC. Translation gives CARGRSNEQFF.

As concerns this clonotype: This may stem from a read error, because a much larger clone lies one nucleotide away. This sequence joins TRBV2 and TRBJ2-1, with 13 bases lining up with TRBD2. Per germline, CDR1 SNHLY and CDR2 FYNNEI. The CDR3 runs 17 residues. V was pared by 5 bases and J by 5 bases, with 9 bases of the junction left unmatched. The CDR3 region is CASSPKRLAGGHNEQFF. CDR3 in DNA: TGTGCCAGCAGTCCAAAACGACTAGCGGGAGGCCACAATGAGCAGTTCTTC.